The T cell receptor (beta chain) described here comes from a study of cytomegalovirus exposure and HLA in healthy donors. Germline V CDR1 and CDR2: GTSNPN, SVGIG (reference sequence). The CDR3 is 17 residues long. Trimming pared 0 bases from V and 1 base from J, leaving 15 bases between. The PCR used 60 Vbeta and 13 Jbeta primers. The table came from immunoSEQ multiplex PCR; TCRdb's copy has only in-frame clones and leaves some out. The data show approximately 150,000 clones, roughly 80% seen once. This rearrangement joins TRBV30 to TRBJ2-2; TRBD1 is a possible D gene (6 bases). The receptor was derived from a woman in her thirties in good health and CMV-seronegative. The source material was PBMCs. This CDR3 is CAWSVFGTLLNTGELFF. The DNA of the CDR3 is TGTGCCTGGAGTGTATTCGGGACACTCCTGAACACCGGGGAGCTGTTTTTT.